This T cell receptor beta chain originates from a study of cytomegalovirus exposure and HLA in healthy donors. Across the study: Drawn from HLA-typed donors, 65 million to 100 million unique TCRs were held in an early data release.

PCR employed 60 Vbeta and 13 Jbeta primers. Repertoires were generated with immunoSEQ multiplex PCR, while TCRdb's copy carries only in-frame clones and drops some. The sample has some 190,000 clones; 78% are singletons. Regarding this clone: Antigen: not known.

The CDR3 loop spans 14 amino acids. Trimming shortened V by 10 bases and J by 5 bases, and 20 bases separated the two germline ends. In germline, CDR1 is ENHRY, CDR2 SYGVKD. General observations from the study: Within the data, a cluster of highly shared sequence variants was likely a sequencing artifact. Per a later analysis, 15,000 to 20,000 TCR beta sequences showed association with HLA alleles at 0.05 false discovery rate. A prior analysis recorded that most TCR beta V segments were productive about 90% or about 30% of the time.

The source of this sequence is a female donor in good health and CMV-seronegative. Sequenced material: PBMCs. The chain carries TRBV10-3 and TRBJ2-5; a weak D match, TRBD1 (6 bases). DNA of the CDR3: TGTGCCACCCAACAGGGAGCCGCCATGGAGACCCAGTACTTC. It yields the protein CATQQGAAMETQYF.